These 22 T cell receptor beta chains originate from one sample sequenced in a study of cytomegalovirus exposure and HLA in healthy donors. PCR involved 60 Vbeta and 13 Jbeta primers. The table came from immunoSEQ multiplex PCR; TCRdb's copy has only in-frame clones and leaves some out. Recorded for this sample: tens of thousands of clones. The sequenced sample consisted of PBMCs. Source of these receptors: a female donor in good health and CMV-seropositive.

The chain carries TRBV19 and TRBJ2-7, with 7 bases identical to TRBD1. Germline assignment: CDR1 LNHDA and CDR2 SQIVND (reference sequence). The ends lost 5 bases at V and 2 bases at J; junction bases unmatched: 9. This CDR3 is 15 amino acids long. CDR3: CASSLRLGQTYEQYF. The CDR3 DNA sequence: TGTGCCAGTAGTCTACGACTGGGACAGACCTACGAGCAGTACTTC. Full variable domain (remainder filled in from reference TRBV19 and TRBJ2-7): DGGITQSPKYLFRKEGQNVTLSCEQNLNHDAMYWYRQDPGQGLRLIYYSQIVNDFQKGDIAEGYSVSREKKESFPLTVTSAQKNPTAFYLCASSLRLGQTYEQYFGPGTRLTVT.

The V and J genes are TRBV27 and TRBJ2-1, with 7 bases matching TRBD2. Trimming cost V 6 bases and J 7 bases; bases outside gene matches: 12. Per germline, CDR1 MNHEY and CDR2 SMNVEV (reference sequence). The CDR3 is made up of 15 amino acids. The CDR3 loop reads CASRPGLGMRNEQFF. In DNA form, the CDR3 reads TGTGCCAGCAGACCCGGACTAGGGATGCGAAATGAGCAGTTCTTC.

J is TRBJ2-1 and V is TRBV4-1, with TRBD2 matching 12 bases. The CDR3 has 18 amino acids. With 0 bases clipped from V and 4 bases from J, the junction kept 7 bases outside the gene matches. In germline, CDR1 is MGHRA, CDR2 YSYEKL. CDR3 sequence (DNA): TGCGCCAGCAGCCAAGAGGGGCTAGCGGGAGGGCCTTACAATGAGCAGTTCTTC. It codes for CASSQEGLAGGPYNEQFF.

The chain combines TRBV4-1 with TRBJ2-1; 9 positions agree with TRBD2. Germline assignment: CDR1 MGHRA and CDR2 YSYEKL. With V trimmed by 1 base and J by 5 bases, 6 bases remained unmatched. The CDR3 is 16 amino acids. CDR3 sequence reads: CASSQAGTSPDNEQFF. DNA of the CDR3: TGCGCCAGCAGCCAAGCCGGGACTAGCCCTGACAATGAGCAGTTCTTC.

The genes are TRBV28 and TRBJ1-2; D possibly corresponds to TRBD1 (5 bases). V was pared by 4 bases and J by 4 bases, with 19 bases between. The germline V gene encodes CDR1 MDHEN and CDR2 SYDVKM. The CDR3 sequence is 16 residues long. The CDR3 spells CASSSSGGSRVYGYTF. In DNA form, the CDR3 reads TGTGCCAGCAGTTCGTCCGGGGGGAGCCGAGTCTATGGCTACACCTTC.

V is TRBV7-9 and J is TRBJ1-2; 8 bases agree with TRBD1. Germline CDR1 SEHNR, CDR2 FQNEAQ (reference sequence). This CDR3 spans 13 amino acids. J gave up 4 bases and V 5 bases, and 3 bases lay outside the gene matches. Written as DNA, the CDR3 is TGTGCCAGCAGCCTACAGGGGGGCTATGGCTACACCTTC. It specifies CASSLQGGYGYTF.

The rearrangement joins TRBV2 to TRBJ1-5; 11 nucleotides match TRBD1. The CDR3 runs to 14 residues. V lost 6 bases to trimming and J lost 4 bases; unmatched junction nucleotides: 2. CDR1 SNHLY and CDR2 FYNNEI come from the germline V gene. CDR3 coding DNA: TGTGCCAGCAGGGGGACAGGGGGTAATCAGCCCCAGCATTTT. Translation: CASRGTGGNQPQHF. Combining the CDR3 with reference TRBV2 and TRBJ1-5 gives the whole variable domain EPEVTQTPSHQVTQMGQEVILRCVPISNHLYFYWYRQILGQKVEFLVSFYNNEISEKSEIFDDQFSVERPDGSNFTLKIRSTKLEDSAMYFCASRGTGGNQPQHFGDGTRLSIL.

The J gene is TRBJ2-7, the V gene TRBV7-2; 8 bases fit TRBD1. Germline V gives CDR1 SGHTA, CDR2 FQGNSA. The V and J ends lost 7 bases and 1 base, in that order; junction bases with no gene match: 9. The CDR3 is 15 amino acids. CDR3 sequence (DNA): TGTGCCAGCACCTTTGGCAGGGGGCCGTCCTACGAGCAGTACTTC. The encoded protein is CASTFGRGPSYEQYF.

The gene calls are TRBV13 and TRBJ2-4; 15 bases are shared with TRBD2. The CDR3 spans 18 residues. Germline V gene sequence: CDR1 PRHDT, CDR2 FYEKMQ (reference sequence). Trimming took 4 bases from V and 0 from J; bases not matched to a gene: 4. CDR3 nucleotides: TGTGCCAGCAGCTGGACTAGCGGGGGGGACCTAGCCAAAAACATTCAGTACTTC. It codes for CASSWTSGGDLAKNIQYF.

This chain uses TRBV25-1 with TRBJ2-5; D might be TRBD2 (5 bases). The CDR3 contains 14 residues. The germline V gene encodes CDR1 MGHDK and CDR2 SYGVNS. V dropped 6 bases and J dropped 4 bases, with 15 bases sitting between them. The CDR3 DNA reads TGTGCCAGCAGCGCCTCCGGGGTGACAGAGACCCAGTACTTC. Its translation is CASSASGVTETQYF.

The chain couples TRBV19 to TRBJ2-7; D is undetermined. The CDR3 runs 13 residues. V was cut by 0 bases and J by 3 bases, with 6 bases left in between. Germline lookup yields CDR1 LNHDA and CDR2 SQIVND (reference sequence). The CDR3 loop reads CASSIDRYYEQYF. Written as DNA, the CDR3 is TGTGCCAGTAGTATAGATCGGTACTACGAGCAGTACTTC.

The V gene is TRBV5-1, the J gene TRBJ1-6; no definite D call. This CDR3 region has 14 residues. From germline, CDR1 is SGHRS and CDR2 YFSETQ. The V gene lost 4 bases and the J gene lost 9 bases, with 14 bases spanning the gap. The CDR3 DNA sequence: TGCGCCAGCAGCCTCCCTCCGGGAACTTCACCCCTCCACTTT. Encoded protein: CASSLPPGTSPLHF.

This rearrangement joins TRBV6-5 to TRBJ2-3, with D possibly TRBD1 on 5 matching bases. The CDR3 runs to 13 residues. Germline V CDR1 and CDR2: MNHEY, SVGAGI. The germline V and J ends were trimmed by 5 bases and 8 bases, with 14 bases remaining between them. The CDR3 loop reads CASSRTGDTTQYF. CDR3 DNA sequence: TGTGCCAGCAGTAGAACAGGCGATACTACGCAGTATTTT.

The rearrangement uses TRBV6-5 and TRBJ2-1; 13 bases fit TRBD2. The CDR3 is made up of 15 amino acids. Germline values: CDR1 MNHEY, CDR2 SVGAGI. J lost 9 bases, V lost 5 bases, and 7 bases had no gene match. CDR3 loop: CASSRLAGGMAEQFF. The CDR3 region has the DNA TGTGCCAGCAGTAGACTAGCGGGAGGAATGGCTGAGCAGTTCTTC.

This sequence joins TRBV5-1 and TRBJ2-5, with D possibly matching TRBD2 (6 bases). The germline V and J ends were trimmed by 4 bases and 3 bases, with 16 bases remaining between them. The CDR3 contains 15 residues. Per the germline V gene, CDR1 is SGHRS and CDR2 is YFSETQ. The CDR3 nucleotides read TGCGCCAGCAGCCGGGCTGGAGGGGTCGAAGAGACCCAGTACTTC. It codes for CASSRAGGVEETQYF. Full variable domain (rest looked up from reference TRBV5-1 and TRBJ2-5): KAGVTQTPRYLIKTRGQQVTLSCSPISGHRSVSWYQQTPGQGLQFLFEYFSETQRNKGNFPGRFSGRQFSNSRSEMNVSTLELGDSALYLCASSRAGGVEETQYFGPGTRLLVL.

For the CDR3, the DNA is TGTGCCAGCTCACCCAACGTAATGAGCGGGAGGTCCCCCTCCTACGAGCAGTACTTC. Translating it yields CASSPNVMSGRSPSYEQYF. This chain joins TRBV18 and TRBJ2-7; 9 nucleotides line up with TRBD2. V shed 3 bases, J shed 0 bases, and the junction held 15 bases outside the gene matches. The CDR3 extends over 19 amino acids. Germline V gene lookup returns CDR1 KGHSH and CDR2 LQKENI.

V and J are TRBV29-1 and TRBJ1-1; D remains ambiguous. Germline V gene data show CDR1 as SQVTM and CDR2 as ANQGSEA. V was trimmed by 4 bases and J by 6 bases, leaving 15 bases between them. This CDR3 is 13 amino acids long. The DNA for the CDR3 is TGCAGCGTTGTTAGTGGAGAGTCTCCTGAAGCTTTCTTT. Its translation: CSVVSGESPEAFF.

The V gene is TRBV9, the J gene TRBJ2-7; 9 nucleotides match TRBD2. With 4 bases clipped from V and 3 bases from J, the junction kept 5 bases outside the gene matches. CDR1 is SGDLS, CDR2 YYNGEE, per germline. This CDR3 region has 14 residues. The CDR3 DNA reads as TGTGCCAGCAGCCCCGGGACTAGCTTCTACGAGCAGTACTTC. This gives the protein CASSPGTSFYEQYF.

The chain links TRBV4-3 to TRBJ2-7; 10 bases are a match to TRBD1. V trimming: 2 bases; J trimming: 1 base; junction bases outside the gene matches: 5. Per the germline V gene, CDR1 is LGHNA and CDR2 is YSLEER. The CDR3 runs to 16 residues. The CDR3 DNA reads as TGCGCCAGCAGCCAAAGCCGGGACAGGGGTTCCTACGAGCAGTACTTC. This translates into CASSQSRDRGSYEQYF.

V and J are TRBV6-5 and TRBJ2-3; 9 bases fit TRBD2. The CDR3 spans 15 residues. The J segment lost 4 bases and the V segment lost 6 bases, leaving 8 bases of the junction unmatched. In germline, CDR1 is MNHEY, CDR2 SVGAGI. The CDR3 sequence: CASRRGGLTADTQYF. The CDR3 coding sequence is TGTGCCAGCAGGCGGGGGGGCCTCACCGCAGATACGCAGTATTTT.

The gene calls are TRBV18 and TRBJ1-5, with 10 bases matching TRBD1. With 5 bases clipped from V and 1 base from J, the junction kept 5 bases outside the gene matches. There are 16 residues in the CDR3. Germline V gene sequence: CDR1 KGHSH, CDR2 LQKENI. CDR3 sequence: CASSTLDRGSNQPQHF. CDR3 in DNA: TGTGCCAGCTCAACCCTGGACAGGGGGAGCAATCAGCCCCAGCATTTT.

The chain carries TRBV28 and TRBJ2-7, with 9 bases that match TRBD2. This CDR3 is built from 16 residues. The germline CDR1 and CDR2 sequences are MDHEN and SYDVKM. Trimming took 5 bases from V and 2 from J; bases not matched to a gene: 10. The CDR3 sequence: CASSAAGTSSTYEQYF. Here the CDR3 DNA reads TGTGCCAGCAGTGCGGCTGGGACTAGCTCAACCTACGAGCAGTACTTC.